The rows below give T cell receptor beta chains drawn from one sample of a study of technical replicates of blood from a few donors. The method was immunoSEQ multiplex PCR; TCRdb's version includes in-frame clones alone and lacks a portion of them. The sample lists tens of thousands of clones; under 98% were seen once. The specimen was T cells isolated from PBMCs. The receptors come from a human donor in good health. Each CDR3 is given with its conserved first and last residue. Each record gives: J gene, V gene, CDR3 protein.

J gene: TRBJ1-1
V gene: TRBV28
CDR3 protein: CASSRSANLRNTEAFF

J gene: TRBJ2-3
V gene: TRBV28
CDR3 protein: CASSDRGRPQSF

J gene: TRBJ2-3
V gene: TRBV27
CDR3 protein: CASSFPGGTDTQYF

J gene: TRBJ1-2
V gene: TRBV9
CDR3 protein: CASSVGIMGGYGYTF

J gene: TRBJ1-1
V gene: TRBV5-1
CDR3 protein: CASSLPQGVQTEAFF

J gene: TRBJ1-3
V gene: TRBV10-3
CDR3 protein: CATQGGVGPGNTIYF

J gene: TRBJ1-4
V gene: TRBV7-9
CDR3 protein: CASSSFRDRGEKLFF

J gene: TRBJ2-7
V gene: TRBV21-1
CDR3 protein: CASSHPSSGAENSYEQYF

J gene: TRBJ2-7
V gene: TRBV13
CDR3 protein: CASSLSGLPPYEQYF

J gene: TRBJ2-7
V gene: TRBV5-1
CDR3 protein: CASSPDIFYEQYF

J gene: TRBJ1-3
V gene: TRBV6-6
CDR3 protein: CATAGQGISGNTIYF

J gene: TRBJ1-1
V gene: TRBV25-1
CDR3 protein: CASRRYRDNTEAFF

J gene: TRBJ1-1
V gene: TRBV9
CDR3 protein: CASSVSGSSNTEAFF

J gene: TRBJ1-4
V gene: TRBV19
CDR3 protein: CASSIRAGYNEKLFF

J gene: TRBJ2-7
V gene: TRBV28
CDR3 protein: CASSLMADKQYF

J gene: TRBJ1-2
V gene: TRBV2
CDR3 protein: CASLLTGGDYGYTF

J gene: TRBJ1-1
V gene: TRBV10-3
CDR3 protein: CAISEQDTTEAFF

J gene: TRBJ2-1
V gene: TRBV6-1
CDR3 protein: CASSELRLAGRYNEQFF

J gene: TRBJ1-5
V gene: TRBV5-6
CDR3 protein: CASSLGAGDYSNQPQHF

J gene: TRBJ1-3
V gene: TRBV28
CDR3 protein: CASNPSMGQGTGNTIYF

J gene: TRBJ2-7
V gene: TRBV27
CDR3 protein: CASSPGTGIYEQYF

J gene: TRBJ2-7
V gene: TRBV5-4
CDR3 protein: CASSGGTSGSSYEQYF

J gene: TRBJ1-2
V gene: TRBV9
CDR3 protein: CASSTLTGAAGYTF

J gene: TRBJ1-1
V gene: TRBV6-6
CDR3 protein: CASRGQGSLYTEAFF

J gene: TRBJ2-2
V gene: TRBV5-8
CDR3 protein: CASSLGQKPNTGELFF

J gene: TRBJ1-5
V gene: TRBV21-1
CDR3 protein: CASSELKGTGGNQPQHF

J gene: TRBJ1-2
V gene: TRBV30
CDR3 protein: CAAQTGEGYGYTF

J gene: TRBJ1-5
V gene: TRBV9
CDR3 protein: CASSVLDRGQPQHF

J gene: TRBJ1-2
V gene: TRBV10-3
CDR3 protein: CAISESDWSTNYGYTF

J gene: TRBJ2-3
V gene: TRBV2
CDR3 protein: CASRADRPDTQYF

J gene: TRBJ1-2
V gene: TRBV5-4
CDR3 protein: CASSLATNYGYTF

J gene: TRBJ2-6
V gene: TRBV5-4
CDR3 protein: CASSLELVTGYGANVLTF

J gene: TRBJ1-1
V gene: TRBV6-5
CDR3 protein: CASSYSESTEAFF

J gene: TRBJ2-7
V gene: TRBV7-9
CDR3 protein: CASSLLGGYEQYF

J gene: TRBJ1-3
V gene: TRBV7-2
CDR3 protein: CASSLFGENTIYF

J gene: TRBJ2-7
V gene: TRBV11-2
CDR3 protein: CASSLSAGVYEQYF

J gene: TRBJ2-2
V gene: TRBV7-9
CDR3 protein: CASSLALSVYTGELFF

J gene: TRBJ1-2
V gene: TRBV11-3
CDR3 protein: CASSLERGGHGYTF

J gene: TRBJ2-7
V gene: TRBV18
CDR3 protein: CASSQGTSNYEQYF

J gene: TRBJ1-2
V gene: TRBV27
CDR3 protein: CASSLGPNYGYTF

J gene: TRBJ1-2
V gene: TRBV4-1
CDR3 protein: CASSGRDRTYGYTF

J gene: TRBJ2-5
V gene: TRBV11-1
CDR3 protein: CASSRTGEETQYF

J gene: TRBJ2-7
V gene: TRBV5-1
CDR3 protein: CASSLAGQQGYEQYF

J gene: TRBJ2-7
V gene: TRBV18
CDR3 protein: CASSPNGIYEQYF

J gene: TRBJ1-3
V gene: TRBV5-5
CDR3 protein: CASSLAQARGSGNTIYF

J gene: TRBJ2-5
V gene: TRBV30
CDR3 protein: CAWAGQYQETQYF

J gene: TRBJ2-1
V gene: TRBV6-1
CDR3 protein: CASSEELAGFYNEQFF

J gene: TRBJ2-3
V gene: TRBV4-1
CDR3 protein: CASSQEGATDTQYF